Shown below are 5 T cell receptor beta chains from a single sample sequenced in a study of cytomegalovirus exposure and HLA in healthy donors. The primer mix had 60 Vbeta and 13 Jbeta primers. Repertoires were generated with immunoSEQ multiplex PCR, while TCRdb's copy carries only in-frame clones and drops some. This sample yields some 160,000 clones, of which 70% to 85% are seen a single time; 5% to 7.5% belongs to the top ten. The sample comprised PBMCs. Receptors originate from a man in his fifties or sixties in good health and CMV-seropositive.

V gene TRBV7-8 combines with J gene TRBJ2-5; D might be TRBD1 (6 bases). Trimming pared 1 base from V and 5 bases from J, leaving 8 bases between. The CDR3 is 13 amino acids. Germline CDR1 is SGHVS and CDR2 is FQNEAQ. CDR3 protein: CASSLGGLETQYF. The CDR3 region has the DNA TGTGCCAGCAGCTTAGGGGGGCTGGAGACCCAGTACTTC.

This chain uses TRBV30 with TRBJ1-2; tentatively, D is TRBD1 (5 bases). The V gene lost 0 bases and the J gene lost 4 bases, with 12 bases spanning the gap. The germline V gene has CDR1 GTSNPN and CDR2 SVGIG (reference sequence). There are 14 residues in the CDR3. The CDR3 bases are TGTGCCTGGAGTGTAGGGGTTTCGGGCTATGGCTACACCTTC. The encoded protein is CAWSVGVSGYGYTF.

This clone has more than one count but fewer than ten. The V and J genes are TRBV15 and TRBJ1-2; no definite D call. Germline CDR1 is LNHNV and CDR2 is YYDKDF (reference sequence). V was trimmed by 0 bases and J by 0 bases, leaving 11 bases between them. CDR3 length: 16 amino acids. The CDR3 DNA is TGTGCCACCAGCAGAGATTCTCGGACTGCTAACTATGGCTACACCTTC. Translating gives CATSRDSRTANYGYTF.

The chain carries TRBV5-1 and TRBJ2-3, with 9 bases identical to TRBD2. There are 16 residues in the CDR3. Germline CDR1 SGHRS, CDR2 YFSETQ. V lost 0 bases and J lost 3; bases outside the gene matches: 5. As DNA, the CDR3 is TGCGCCAGCAGCTTGGACGCGGGAGGGCTAACAGATACGCAGTATTTT. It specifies CASSLDAGGLTDTQYF.

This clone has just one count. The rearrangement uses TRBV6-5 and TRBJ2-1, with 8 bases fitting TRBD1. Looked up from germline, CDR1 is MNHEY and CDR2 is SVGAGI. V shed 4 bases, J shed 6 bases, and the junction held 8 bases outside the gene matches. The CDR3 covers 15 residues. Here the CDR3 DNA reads TGTGCCAGCAGTTTGGGTCAGGGGGCTTTCAATGAGCAGTTCTTC. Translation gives CASSLGQGAFNEQFF.